This TCR beta chain was retrieved from a study of CD8 T cells in ankylosing spondylitis (dated by TCRdb to 2016 to 2017). Some background on the complete study: T cell receptor beta repertoires were profiled in healthy donors and ankylosing spondylitis patients so that disease-linked TCR variants could be found. Samples of peripheral blood were taken, and for ankylosing spondylitis patients, synovial fluid was collected as well. The full study cohort comprised 20 to 25 ankylosing spondylitis patients and over a hundred healthy donors.

Beyond this particular receptor, the publication reports: Some motif variants were previously reported in synovial fluid and blood of reactive arthritis patients, suggesting common disease-initiation mechanisms. The disease-linked clones had a CD8+ phenotype and were found at relatively low frequencies in peripheral blood. The disease-linked clones were reported as significantly enriched in matched synovial fluid samples from ankylosing spondylitis patients. A TCR beta motif of several highly homologous amino acid variants appeared characteristic of blood from ankylosing spondylitis patients.

TCRdb records Illumina HiSeq 2500 as the sequencer. TCR beta libraries were prepared by quantitative 5'-RACE with molecular barcodes. On the authors' methods: Disease-linked TCR variants were identified with a new computational method built on a probabilistic model of VDJ rearrangement. The public reads were reprocessed in TCRdb via fastp at Q25 and MiXCR, keeping in-frame beta chains. Each record represents a unique CDR3 protein, reported with the most common genes and DNA among its rows. The V and J calls come from TCRdb's annotation, not from the publication. In all, the sample holds approximately 550,000 distinct CDR3 sequences, and more than 9.5% of those were seen once. The leading ten clones occupy nearly 7% of the sample. Note on this clonotype: Its target antigen remains unknown. It has no much larger one-base neighbor in the sample; base qualities were not kept.

CDR3 length: 14 amino acids, cysteine to phenylalanine. Only CDR3 DNA remains: 42 bases, in frame from the first base. V and J lose 5 bases and 9 bases, and a span of 17 bases separates them. Sequenced sample: blood, either unsorted or a sorted T cell fraction (not recorded which). This clonotype originated in a male donor with ankylosing spondylitis. The V and J genes are TRBV12-3 or TRBV12-4 and TRBJ2-1; 6 matching bases give a weak D call of TRBD2. The sequence in DNA is TGTGCCAGCAGTACGGAGGGACCCACCCTTGAGCAGTTCTTC. It encodes CASSTEGPTLEQFF.